This entry features one T cell receptor (beta chain) sequence. Generated by immunoSEQ multiplex PCR, the TCRdb table keeps only in-frame clones and is missing some. The data contain about 99,000 clones, 84% of them singletons. The sample belongs to a study of T cell clones after liver transplantation. V lost 0 bases, J lost 5 bases, and 4 bases lay in between. The CDR3 totals 13 residues. The germline CDR1 and CDR2 sequences are LGHNA and YSLEER. The TCR comes from a human patient who received a liver transplant. Some of the T cells might come from the graft donor. The V and J genes are TRBV4-3 and TRBJ2-2; D not certain. This material consisted of CD4+ T cells from blood, taken around 50 months after liver transplant. CDR3 sequence: CASSQDGTGELFF. The CDR3 nucleotides are TGCGCCAGCAGCCAAGATGGGACCGGGGAGCTGTTTTTT.